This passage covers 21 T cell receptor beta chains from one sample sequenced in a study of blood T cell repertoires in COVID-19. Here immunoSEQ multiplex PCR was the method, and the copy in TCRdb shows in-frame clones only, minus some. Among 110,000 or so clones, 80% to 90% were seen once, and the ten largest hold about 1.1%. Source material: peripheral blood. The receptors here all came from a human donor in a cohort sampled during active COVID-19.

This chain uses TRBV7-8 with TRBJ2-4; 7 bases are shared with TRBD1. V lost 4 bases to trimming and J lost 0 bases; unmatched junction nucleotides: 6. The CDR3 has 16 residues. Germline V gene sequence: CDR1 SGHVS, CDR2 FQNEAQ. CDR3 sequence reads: CASSYLGQRAKNIQYF. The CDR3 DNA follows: TGTGCCAGCAGCTACCTGGGACAGCGAGCCAAAAACATTCAGTACTTC.

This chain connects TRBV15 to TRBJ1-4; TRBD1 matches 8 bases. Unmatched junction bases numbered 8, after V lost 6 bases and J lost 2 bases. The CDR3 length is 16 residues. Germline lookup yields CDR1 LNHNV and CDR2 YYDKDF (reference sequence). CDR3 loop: CATRMGQAGTNEKLFF. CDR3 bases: TGTGCCACCAGGATGGGACAGGCGGGGACTAATGAAAAACTGTTTTTT.

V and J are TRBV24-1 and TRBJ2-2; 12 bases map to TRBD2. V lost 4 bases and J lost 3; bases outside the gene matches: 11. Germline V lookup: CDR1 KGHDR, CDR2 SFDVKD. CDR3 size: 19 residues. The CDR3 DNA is TGTGCCACCAGTGACGTGGGCGGACTAGCGGGGTGGGACACCGGGGAGCTGTTTTTT. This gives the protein CATSDVGGLAGWDTGELFF.

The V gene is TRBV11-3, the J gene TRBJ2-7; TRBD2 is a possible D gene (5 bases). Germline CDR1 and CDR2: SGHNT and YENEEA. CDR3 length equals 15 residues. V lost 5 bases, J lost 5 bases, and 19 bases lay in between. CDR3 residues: CASSPSLGLFNEQYF. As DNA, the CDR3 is TGTGCCAGCAGCCCATCACTAGGGTTGTTCAACGAGCAGTACTTC.

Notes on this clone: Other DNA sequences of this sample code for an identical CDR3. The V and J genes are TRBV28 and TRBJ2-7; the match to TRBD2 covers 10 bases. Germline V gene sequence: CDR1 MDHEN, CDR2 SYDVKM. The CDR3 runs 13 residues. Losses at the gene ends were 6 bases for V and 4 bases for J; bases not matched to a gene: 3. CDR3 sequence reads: CASSLAGAYEQYF. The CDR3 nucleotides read TGTGCCAGCAGCCTAGCGGGAGCATACGAGCAGTACTTC.

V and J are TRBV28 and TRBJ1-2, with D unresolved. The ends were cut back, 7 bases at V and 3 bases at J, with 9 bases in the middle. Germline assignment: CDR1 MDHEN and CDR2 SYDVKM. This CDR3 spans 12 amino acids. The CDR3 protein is CASTGWDYGYTF. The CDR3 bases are TGTGCCAGCACAGGTTGGGACTATGGCTACACCTTC.

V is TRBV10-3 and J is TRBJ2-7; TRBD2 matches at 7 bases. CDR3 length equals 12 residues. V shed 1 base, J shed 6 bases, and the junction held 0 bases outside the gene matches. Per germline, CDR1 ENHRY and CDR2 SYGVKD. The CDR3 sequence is CAISEWGGEQYF. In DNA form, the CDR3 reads TGTGCCATCAGTGAGTGGGGGGGCGAGCAGTACTTC.

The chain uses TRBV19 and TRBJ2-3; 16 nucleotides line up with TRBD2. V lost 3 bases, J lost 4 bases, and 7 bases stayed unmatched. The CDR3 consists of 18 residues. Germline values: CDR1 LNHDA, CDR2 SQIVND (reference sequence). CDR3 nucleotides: TGTGCCAGTAGTATGGGACTAGCGGGAGGGTGGGGGGCAGATACGCAGTATTTT. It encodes CASSMGLAGGWGADTQYF.

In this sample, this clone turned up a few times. This CDR3 reads CASSNDRGRANSPLHF. In DNA, the CDR3 is TGTGCCAGCAGTAACGACAGGGGGAGAGCAAATTCACCCCTCCACTTT. The rearrangement uses TRBV2 and TRBJ1-6, with 9 bases identical to TRBD1. Germline CDR1 is SNHLY and CDR2 is FYNNEI. This CDR3 is built from 16 residues. Unmatched junction bases numbered 9, after V lost 5 bases and J lost 7 bases.

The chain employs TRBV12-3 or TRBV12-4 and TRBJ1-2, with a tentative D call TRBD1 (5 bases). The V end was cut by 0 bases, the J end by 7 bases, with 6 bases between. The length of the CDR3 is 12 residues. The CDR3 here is CASSLAGLGYTF. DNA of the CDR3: TGTGCCAGCAGTTTAGCGGGGCTTGGCTACACCTTC.

CDR3 DNA: TGTGCCAGCAGCAGATCCGGGACGGGGGATGAGCAGTTCTTC. This codes for CASSRSGTGDEQFF. The chain joins TRBV7-3 to TRBJ2-1, with D tentatively TRBD2 (6 bases). Germline CDR1 and CDR2: SGHTA and FQGTGA. The CDR3 spans 14 residues. The V gene lost 5 bases and the J gene lost 8 bases, with 16 bases spanning the gap.

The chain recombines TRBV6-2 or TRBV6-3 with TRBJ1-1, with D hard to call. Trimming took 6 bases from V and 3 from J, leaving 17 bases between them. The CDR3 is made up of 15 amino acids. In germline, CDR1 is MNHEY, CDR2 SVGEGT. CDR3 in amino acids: CASSPTTQHYTEAFF. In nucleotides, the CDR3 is TGTGCCAGCAGCCCGACTACACAGCATTACACTGAAGCTTTCTTT.

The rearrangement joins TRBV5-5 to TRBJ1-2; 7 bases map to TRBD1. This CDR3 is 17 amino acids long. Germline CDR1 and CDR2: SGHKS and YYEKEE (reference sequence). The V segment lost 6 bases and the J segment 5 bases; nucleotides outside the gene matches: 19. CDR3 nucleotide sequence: TGTGCCAGCACCGACCCTGGACAGGTTAAGTTCCCTTATGGCTACACCTTC. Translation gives CASTDPGQVKFPYGYTF.

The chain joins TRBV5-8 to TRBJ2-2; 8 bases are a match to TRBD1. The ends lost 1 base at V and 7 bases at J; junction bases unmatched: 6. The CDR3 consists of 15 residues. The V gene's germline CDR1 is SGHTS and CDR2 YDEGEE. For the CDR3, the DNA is TGTGCCAGCAGCTTGTGGCAGGGGGCCAACGGGGAGCTGTTTTTT. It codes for CASSLWQGANGELFF. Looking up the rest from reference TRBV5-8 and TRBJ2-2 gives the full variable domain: EAGVTQSPTHLIKTRGQQATLRCSPISGHTSVYWYQQALGLGLQFLLWYDEGEERNRGNFPPRFSGRQFPNYSSELNVNALELEDSALYLCASSLWQGANGELFFGEGSRLTVL.

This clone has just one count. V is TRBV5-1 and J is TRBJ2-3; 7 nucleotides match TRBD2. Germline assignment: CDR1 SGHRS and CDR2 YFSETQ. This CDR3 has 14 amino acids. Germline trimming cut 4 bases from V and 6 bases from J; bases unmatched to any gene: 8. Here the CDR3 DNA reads TGCGCCAGCAGCCCTGGACTAGATTTGGATACGCAGTATTTT. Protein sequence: CASSPGLDLDTQYF.

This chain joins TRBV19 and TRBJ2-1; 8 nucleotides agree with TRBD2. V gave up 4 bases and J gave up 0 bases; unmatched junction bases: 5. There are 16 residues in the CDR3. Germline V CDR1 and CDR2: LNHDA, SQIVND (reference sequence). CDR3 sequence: CASSSGGGSSYNEQFF. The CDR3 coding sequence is TGTGCCAGTAGTAGTGGCGGGGGGAGCTCCTACAATGAGCAGTTCTTC. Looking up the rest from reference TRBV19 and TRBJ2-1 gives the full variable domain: DGGITQSPKYLFRKEGQNVTLSCEQNLNHDAMYWYRQDPGQGLRLIYYSQIVNDFQKGDIAEGYSVSREKKESFPLTVTSAQKNPTAFYLCASSSGGGSSYNEQFFGPGTRLTVL.

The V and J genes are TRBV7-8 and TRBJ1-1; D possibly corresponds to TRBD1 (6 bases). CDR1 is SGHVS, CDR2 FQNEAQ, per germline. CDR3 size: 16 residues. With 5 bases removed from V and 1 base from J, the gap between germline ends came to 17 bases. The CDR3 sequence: CASSRAQYRENTEAFF. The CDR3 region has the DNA TGTGCCAGCAGCCGGGCCCAATACAGGGAGAACACTGAAGCTTTCTTT.

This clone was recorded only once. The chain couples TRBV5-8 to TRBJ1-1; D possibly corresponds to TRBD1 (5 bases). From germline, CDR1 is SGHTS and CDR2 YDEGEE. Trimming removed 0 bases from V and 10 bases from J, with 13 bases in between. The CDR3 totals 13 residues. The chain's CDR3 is CASSLAAGGGAFF. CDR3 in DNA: TGTGCCAGCAGCTTGGCGGCGGGGGGTGGAGCTTTCTTT.

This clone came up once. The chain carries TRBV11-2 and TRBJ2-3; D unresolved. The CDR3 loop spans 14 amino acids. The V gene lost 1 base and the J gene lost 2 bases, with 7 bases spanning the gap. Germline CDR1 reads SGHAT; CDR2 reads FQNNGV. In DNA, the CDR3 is TGTGCCAGCAGCTTAGCCTTAGCCACAGATACGCAGTATTTT. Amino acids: CASSLALATDTQYF.

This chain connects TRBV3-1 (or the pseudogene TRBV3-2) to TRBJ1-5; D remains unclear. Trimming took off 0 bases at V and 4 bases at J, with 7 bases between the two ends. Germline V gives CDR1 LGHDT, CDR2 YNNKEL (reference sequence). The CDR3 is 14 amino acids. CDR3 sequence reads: CASSQEHSNQPQHF. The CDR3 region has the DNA TGTGCCAGCAGCCAAGAGCACAGTAATCAGCCCCAGCATTTT.

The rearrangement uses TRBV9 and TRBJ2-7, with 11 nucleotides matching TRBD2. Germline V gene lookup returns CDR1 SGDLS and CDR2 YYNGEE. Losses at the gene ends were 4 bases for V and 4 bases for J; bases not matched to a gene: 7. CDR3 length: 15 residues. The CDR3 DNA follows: TGTGCCAGCAGCACCGCTAGCGGGGGGATTTACGAGCAGTACTTC. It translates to CASSTASGGIYEQYF.